The 14 T cell receptor beta chains in this list originate from one sample, sequenced in a study of shared clonotypes between healthy human individuals. Here immunoSEQ multiplex PCR was the method, and the copy in TCRdb shows in-frame clones only, minus some. The sample carries some 100,000 clones, roughly 70% recorded once. The source material was memory CD8+ T cells sorted from blood. Subset described: CD45RO+ cells pooled with CCR7-negative TemRA cells. All receptors come from a woman under 40 in good health.

The J gene is TRBJ2-2, the V gene TRBV5-6; no clear D. Trimming left V 9 bases short and J 4 bases short, with 13 bases between. The CDR3 length is 13 residues. The V gene's germline CDR1 is SGHDT and CDR2 YYEEEE. The CDR3 bases are TGTGCCACTTCTTACGGAGCCACCGGGGAGCTGTTTTTT. Its translation: CATSYGATGELFF.

As for this clone: A much larger clone differs from this one at a single base, so this may be a read error. The same CDR3 also results from other DNA sequences found in this sample. In DNA form, the CDR3 reads TGTGCCAGCAGCCAGGGACTAGCGGGCTCCTACGAGCAGTACTTC. It is translated as CASSQGLAGSYEQYF. The chain is built from TRBV4-2 and TRBJ2-5; 12 bases are shared with TRBD2. The J call could be wrong; TRBJ2-7 is a better fit for the DNA end. Germline CDR1 and CDR2: LGHNA and YNFKEQ. The CDR3 totals 15 residues.

This clone has ten or more counts. The CDR3 DNA reads TGTGCCAGCCGGGACAACTCCTACGAGCAGTACTTC. Translated, it gives CASRDNSYEQYF. The rearrangement links TRBV27 to TRBJ2-7, with D maybe TRBD1 (6 bases). Germline lookup yields CDR1 MNHEY and CDR2 SMNVEV (reference sequence). Trimming shortened V by 8 bases and J by 0 bases, and 8 bases separated the two germline ends. This CDR3 contains 12 residues.

The chain is built from TRBV25-1 and TRBJ2-7, with 9 bases fitting TRBD1. The CDR3 consists of 15 residues. CDR1 and CDR2 from the germline V gene are MGHDK and SYGVNS. The V gene end was trimmed by 2 bases and the J gene end by 4 bases; junction bases not matched to a gene: 6. CDR3 in DNA: TGTGCCAGCAGTGAAACAACAGGGGGCCGGTACGAGCAGTACTTC. Residues: CASSETTGGRYEQYF.

The chain recombines TRBV7-9 with TRBJ2-7; a possible D gene is TRBD1 (5 bases). CDR1 SEHNR and CDR2 FQNEAQ come from the germline V gene (reference sequence). V lost 1 base and J lost 0, with 7 bases in between. The CDR3 extends over 14 amino acids. The DNA for the CDR3 is TGTGCCAGCAGCTTAGGGGGCATCTCCTACGAGCAGTACTTC. It specifies CASSLGGISYEQYF.

The rearrangement joins TRBV7-9 to TRBJ2-1; the match to TRBD2 covers 7 bases. With 6 bases clipped from V and 2 bases from J, the junction kept 7 bases outside the gene matches. From germline, CDR1 is SEHNR and CDR2 FQNEAQ (reference sequence). The CDR3 covers 15 residues. Here the CDR3 reads CASRRGGRAYNEQFF. DNA of the CDR3: TGTGCCAGCAGACGCGGGGGTAGGGCCTACAATGAGCAGTTCTTC.

The rearrangement uses TRBV11-2 and TRBJ2-1; D gene ambiguous. The CDR3 loop spans 15 amino acids. Germline CDR1 is SGHAT and CDR2 is FQNNGV. With 6 bases removed from V and 5 bases from J, the gap between germline ends came to 17 bases. CDR3 in DNA: TGTGCCAGCAGGCAAGTCGGACGTTCAGACAATGAGCAGTTCTTC. This sequence encodes CASRQVGRSDNEQFF.

The chain employs TRBV25-1 and TRBJ2-5, with a possible D match to TRBD1 (7 bases). CDR3 length: 15 residues. Trimming cost V 1 base and J 4 bases, with 13 bases left between them. CDR1 MGHDK and CDR2 SYGVNS come from the germline V gene. The CDR3 loop reads CASSESRGEVETQYF. CDR3 in DNA: TGTGCCAGCAGTGAATCCAGGGGGGAGGTAGAGACCCAGTACTTC. The full variable domain, its missing parts supplied by reference TRBV25-1 and TRBJ2-5, is EADIYQTPRYLVIGTGKKITLECSQTMGHDKMYWYQQDPGMELHLIHYSYGVNSTEKGDLSSESTVSRIRTEHFPLTLESARPSHTSQYLCASSESRGEVETQYFGPGTRLLVL.

The J gene is TRBJ2-7, the V gene TRBV4-1, with D possibly TRBD2 on 6 matching bases. The V end lost 0 bases, the J end lost 3 bases, and 21 bases lay between the germline ends. Germline loops: CDR1 MGHRA, CDR2 YSYEKL. The CDR3 consists of 18 residues. CDR3 region: CASSQDRSPRGGYYEQYF. CDR3 nucleotides: TGCGCCAGCAGCCAAGATCGGTCTCCGCGGGGCGGCTACTACGAGCAGTACTTC.

This chain joins TRBV2 and TRBJ1-1, with D maybe TRBD1 (5 bases). Trimming shortened V by 6 bases and J by 8 bases, and 13 bases separated the two germline ends. This CDR3 has 12 residues. The germline gives CDR1 SNHLY, CDR2 FYNNEI. The CDR3 coding sequence is TGTGCCAGCAGACACAGGTGGCGGGAAGCTTTCTTT. Translating it yields CASRHRWREAFF. Variable domain in full (rest from reference TRBV2 and TRBJ1-1): EPEVTQTPSHQVTQMGQEVILRCVPISNHLYFYWYRQILGQKVEFLVSFYNNEISEKSEIFDDQFSVERPDGSNFTLKIRSTKLEDSAMYFCASRHRWREAFFGQGTRLTVV.

The rearrangement joins TRBV6-1 to TRBJ2-7; possible D gene TRBD2, 7 bases. The germline V gene has CDR1 MNHNS and CDR2 SASEGT. Trimming took 4 bases from V and 2 from J, leaving 21 bases between them. The CDR3 covers 17 residues. CDR3 residues: CASSVGAGGALTYEQYF. CDR3 bases: TGTGCCAGCAGTGTCGGAGCTGGGGGGGCGCTTACCTACGAGCAGTACTTC.

This chain links TRBV11-1 with TRBJ2-2; TRBD2 agrees at 10 bases. This CDR3 has 16 residues. The germline V gene encodes CDR1 SGHAT and CDR2 FQDESV (reference sequence). V lost 2 bases, J lost 6 bases, and 6 bases stayed unmatched. The CDR3 DNA reads as TGTGCCAGCAGCTTATACCCTAGCGGGAGATCCGGGGAGCTGTTTTTT. Its protein product is CASSLYPSGRSGELFF. Variable domain in full (rest from reference TRBV11-1 and TRBJ2-2): EAEVAQSPRYKITEKSQAVAFWCDPISGHATLYWYRQILGQGPELLVQFQDESVVDDSQLPKDRFSAERLKGVDSTLKIQPAELGDSAMYLCASSLYPSGRSGELFFGEGSRLTVL.

This clone showed up just a few times. The rearrangement uses TRBV19 and TRBJ2-5; a weak D match, TRBD2 (6 bases). The CDR3 runs to 15 residues. V lost 3 bases, J lost 4 bases, and 15 bases lay in between. Germline-derived CDR1 and CDR2 are LNHDA and SQIVND (reference sequence). The CDR3 sequence: CASSIVGRAGETQYF. The CDR3 DNA is TGTGCCAGTAGTATCGTCGGCCGAGCGGGAGAGACCCAGTACTTC.

This clone has more than one count but fewer than ten. The rearrangement joins TRBV15 to TRBJ2-7; 7 bases are a match to TRBD2. Germline values: CDR1 LNHNV, CDR2 YYDKDF (reference sequence). The CDR3 runs to 15 residues. The V and J ends lost 1 base and 2 bases, in that order; junction bases with no gene match: 5. The CDR3 nucleotides read TGTGCCACCAGCAGAGGTCGGGAGGCCCCCTACGAGCAGTACTTC. Residues: CATSRGREAPYEQYF.